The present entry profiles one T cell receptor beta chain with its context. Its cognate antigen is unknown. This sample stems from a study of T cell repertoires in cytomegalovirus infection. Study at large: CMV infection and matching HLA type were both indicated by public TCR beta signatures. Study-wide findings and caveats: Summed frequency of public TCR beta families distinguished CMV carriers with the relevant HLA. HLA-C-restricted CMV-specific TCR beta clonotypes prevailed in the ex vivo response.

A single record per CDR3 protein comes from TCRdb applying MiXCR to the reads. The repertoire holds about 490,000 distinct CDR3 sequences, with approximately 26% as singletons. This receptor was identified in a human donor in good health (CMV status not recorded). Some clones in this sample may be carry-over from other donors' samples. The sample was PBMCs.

The CDR3 spells CASSQGRGAGNTIYF. Here the CDR3 DNA reads TGTGCCAGCAGTCAGGGGAGAGGAGCTGGAAACACCATATATTTT. This chain links TRBV2 with TRBJ1-3; a weak D match, TRBD1 (6 bases). Trimming left V 5 bases short and J 2 bases short, with 13 bases between. This CDR3 has 15 residues. CDR1 and CDR2 (germline): SNHLY, FYNNEI.